This TCR beta chain was identified during a study of PD-L1 blockade in urothelial cancer. As for the study in general: About 85% of the roughly 30 patients comprised males who had bladder-origin urothelial cancer. Blood analyses occurred 3 weeks (second dose) and 6 weeks post treatment start. Study results and limitations: Tumor-linked clones in blood grew more by 3 weeks in durable-benefit patients.

Noted time point: pretreatment peripheral blood. Each patient presented with locally advanced or metastatic urothelial carcinoma. This CDR3 comprises 16 residues. V lost 3 bases to trimming and J lost 4 bases; unmatched junction nucleotides: 8. Germline V gene lookup returns CDR1 MNHEY and CDR2 SMNVEV (reference sequence). Using immunoSEQ multiplex PCR, the repertoire was profiled, and TCRdb retains in-frame clones only, with some absent. Of tens of thousands of clones listed, roughly 88% are singletons. Turning to this clone: Its target is not known.

The receptor was derived from a man aged 65-85 years with urothelial cancer. This specimen was PBMCs, taken around atezolizumab (anti-PD-L1) treatment. The V call is TRBV27, the J call TRBJ2-1; 8 bases map to TRBD1. The CDR3 region is CASSFQGAQRYNEQFF. The DNA for the CDR3 is TGTGCCAGCAGTTTCCAGGGGGCCCAAAGGTACAATGAGCAGTTCTTC.